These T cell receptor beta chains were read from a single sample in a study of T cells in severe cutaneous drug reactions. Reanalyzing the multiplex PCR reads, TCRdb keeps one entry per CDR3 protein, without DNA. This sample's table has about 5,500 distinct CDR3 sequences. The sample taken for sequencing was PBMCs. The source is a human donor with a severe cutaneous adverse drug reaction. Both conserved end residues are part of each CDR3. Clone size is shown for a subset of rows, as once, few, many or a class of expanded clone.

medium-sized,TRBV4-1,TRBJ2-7,CASSQVSSASYEQYF
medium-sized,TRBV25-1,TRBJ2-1,CASSDSGISYNEQFF
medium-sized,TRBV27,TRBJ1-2,CASSLSGLGYGYTF
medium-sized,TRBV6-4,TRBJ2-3,CASSVAGGPDTQYF
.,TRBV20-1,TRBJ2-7,CSAKGTSGYEQYF
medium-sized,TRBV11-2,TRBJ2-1,CASSLGGSSYNEQFF
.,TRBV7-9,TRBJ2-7,CASSFPTGPTYEQYF
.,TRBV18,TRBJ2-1,CASSPLLRAQGEQFF
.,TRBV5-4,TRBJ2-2,CASSSVAGEGTGELFF
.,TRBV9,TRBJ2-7,CASSVGGGSDEQYF
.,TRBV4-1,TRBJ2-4,CASSQRTELAKNIQYF
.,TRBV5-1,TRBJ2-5,CASSLMDSRETQYF
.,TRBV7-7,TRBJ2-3,CASSPGGFTDTQYF
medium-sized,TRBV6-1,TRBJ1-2,CASSRPTIEGVGGYTF
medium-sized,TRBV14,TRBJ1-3,CASSQGRGSGNTIYF
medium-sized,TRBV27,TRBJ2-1,CASSFDGNHNEQFF
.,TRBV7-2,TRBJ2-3,CASRPRGGVWPDTQYF
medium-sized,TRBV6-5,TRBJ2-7,CASSYSADGSYEQYF
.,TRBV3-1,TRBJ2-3,CASSQEWDSTDTQYF
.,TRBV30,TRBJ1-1,CAWSKARNTEAFF
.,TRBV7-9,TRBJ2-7,CASSMGQDSSYEQYF
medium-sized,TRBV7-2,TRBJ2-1,CASSLDWNEQFF
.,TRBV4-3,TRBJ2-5,CASSQERRVETQYF
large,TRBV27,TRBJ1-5,CASSLTVHYQPQHF
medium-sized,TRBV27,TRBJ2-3,CASSPTGLADTQYF
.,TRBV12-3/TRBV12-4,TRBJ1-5,CASSPANQPQHF
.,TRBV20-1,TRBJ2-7,CSAPHPGTAYYEQYF
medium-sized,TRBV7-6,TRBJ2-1,CASSFPPDRDLNEQFF
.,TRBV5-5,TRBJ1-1,CASSRDPRGSHTEAFF
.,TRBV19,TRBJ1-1,CASMKLGWGATNTEAFF
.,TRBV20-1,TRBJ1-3,CSANDRHSGNTIYF
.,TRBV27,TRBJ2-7,CASSSQRGYEQYF
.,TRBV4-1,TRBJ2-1,CASSQGASGPGREQFF
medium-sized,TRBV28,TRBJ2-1,CASSLMGTGYNEQFF
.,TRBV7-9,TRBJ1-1,CASSLGRTLNTEAFF
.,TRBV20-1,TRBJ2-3,CSARDFQGATDTQYF
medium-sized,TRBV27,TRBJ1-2,CASSLLGSEGYTF
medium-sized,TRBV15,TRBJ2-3,CATSSTTGTQYF
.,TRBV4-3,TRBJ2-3,CASSQDPRNGMGDTQYF
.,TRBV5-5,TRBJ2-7,CASSPPRRGGKYEQYF
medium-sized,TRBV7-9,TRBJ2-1,CASSLAGGRYNEQFF
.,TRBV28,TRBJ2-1,CASRGGTTYNEQFF
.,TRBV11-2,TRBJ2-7,CASSLAAGTFYEQYF
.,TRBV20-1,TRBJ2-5,CSASPGPGRGTETQYF
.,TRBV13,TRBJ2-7,CASSPGRGSYEQYF
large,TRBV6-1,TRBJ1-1,CASSGTENTEAFF
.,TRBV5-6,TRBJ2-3,CASSWGGLSYQADTQYF
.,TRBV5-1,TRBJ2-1,CASSLSALAGGTSSYNEQFF